The sequence of this T cell receptor beta chain was determined in a study of post-analysis software for immune sequencing data. Study-level information: The disease courses covered relapsing-remitting, secondary progressive and progressive-relapsing multiple sclerosis.

Study results and caveats: The study found TRBV5-6, TRBV5-1 and TRBV20-1 among roughly 5 TRBV segments more frequent in patients than controls. Strong co-clustering by F measure linked samples that shared a preparation batch.

A note on this clonotype: The antigen remains undetermined.

The TCR beta cDNA libraries contained unique molecular identifiers. TCRdb independently ran MiXCR on the PCR reads; one entry per CDR3 protein. The sample includes approximately 660,000 distinct CDR3 sequences, approximately 59% of them seen just once. The germline CDR1 and CDR2 sequences are SEHNR and FQNEAQ (reference sequence). The J segment lost 4 bases and the V segment lost 6 bases, leaving 15 bases of the junction unmatched. The length of the CDR3 is 17 residues. The V call is TRBV7-9, the J call TRBJ1-2; 9 bases fit TRBD1. Sequenced sample: blood. The sequence was collected from a girl aged 2-10 years with multiple sclerosis. The DNA of the CDR3 is TGTGCCAGCAGACCGGGACAGGGTGGTTCTCGGGCCTATGGCTACACCTTC. Its translation is CASRPGQGGSRAYGYTF.